The rows below give T cell receptor beta chains drawn from one sample of a study of T cells after yellow fever vaccination. TCRdb processed the 5' RACE reads anew with MiXCR; each CDR3 protein has one entry. The sample has roughly 56,000 distinct CDR3 sequences, about 5.6% seen once. The source material was PBMCs, either bulk or a sorted T-cell subset (CD4+, CD8+, memory, or dextramer-sorted; not recorded which), sampled on the day of the yellow fever booster vaccination. The receptors here all came from a man between 18 and 29 years old who received the YFV17D yellow fever vaccine. CDR3s leave out the opening cysteine and the closing phenylalanine or tryptophan. A D gene is named only where the DNA matches it firmly.

>TRBJ1-5|13|TRBV7-2|NA
ASSPSEVSAQPQH
>TRBJ1-2|11|TRBV28|NA
ASSLSPYYGYT
>TRBJ2-7|13|TRBV4-1|NA
ASSERGGVSYEQY
>TRBJ2-7|14|TRBV4-1|NA
ASSQGSVGGTYEQY
>TRBJ2-4|16|TRBV7-2|TRBD1
ASSPGQASLEAKNIQY
>TRBJ1-3|12|TRBV10-3|NA
AISGQISGNTIY
>TRBJ2-1|11|TRBV6-2/TRBV6-3|TRBD2
ATRLAGYNEQF
>TRBJ2-1|11|TRBV12-3/TRBV12-4|NA
ASSSTRGNEQF
>TRBJ2-1|13|TRBV7-9|TRBD2
ASSLEGTSGGKQF
>TRBJ2-5|15|TRBV7-2|TRBD2
ASSLNGGAGSQETQY
>TRBJ2-5|11|TRBV6-6|NA
ASNWAVQETQY
>TRBJ2-5|15|TRBV7-9|NA
ASSQTTGRPTKETQY
>TRBJ1-1|14|TRBV5-1|TRBD1
ASSWRQGLGVTEAF
>TRBJ1-2|13|TRBV7-4|NA
ASSLLTYTTGGYT
>TRBJ2-3|15|TRBV29-1|TRBD1
SVEGTGGRSGTDTQY
>TRBJ1-6|9|TRBV6-2/TRBV6-3|NA
ASQGGSPLH
>TRBJ2-1|13|TRBV12-3/TRBV12-4|NA
ASSPYRPIPTEQF
>TRBJ2-2|12|TRBV2|TRBD2
ASSVAGHTGELF
>TRBJ2-7|12|TRBV10-3|NA
AISEGTPTYEQY
>TRBJ1-3|13|TRBV27|NA
ASSLSGTAGNTIY
>TRBJ1-2|10|TRBV7-2|NA
ASSLSIHGYT
>TRBJ2-2|15|TRBV5-8|TRBD2
ASRWRLAGSNTGELF
>TRBJ1-3|13|TRBV12-3/TRBV12-4|NA
ASSPEGQAGNTIY
>TRBJ1-5|17|TRBV6-5|TRBD1
ASSSKTGTGYGINQPQH
>TRBJ1-1|11|TRBV7-9|NA
ASRPAGNTEAF
>TRBJ2-2|13|TRBV4-1|NA
ASSQETANTGELF